These 32 T cell receptor beta chains were all obtained from the same sample, sequenced in a study of cytomegalovirus exposure and HLA in healthy donors. The PCR contained 60 Vbeta and 13 Jbeta primers. Assay: immunoSEQ multiplex PCR; the TCRdb copy retains only in-frame clones and omits some. The profile shows 80,000 to 100,000 clones, roughly two thirds of them singletons. Sample: PBMCs. The origin of the receptors is a man between 35 and 55 years old in good health and CMV-seronegative.

CDR3 loop: CRGTGRGEQFF. The CDR3 nucleotides are TGCAGGGGTACGGGGAGAGGTGAGCAGTTCTTC. The V gene is TRBV20-1, the J gene TRBJ2-1, with a possible D match to TRBD2 (5 bases). The CDR3 loop spans 11 amino acids. The V gene's germline CDR1 is DFQATT and CDR2 SNEGSKA (reference sequence).

The V gene is TRBV2, the J gene TRBJ1-6; no reliable D call. Germline assignment: CDR1 SNHLY and CDR2 FYNNEI. Trimming removed 5 bases from V and 7 bases from J, with 3 bases in between. CDR3 length: 11 amino acids. CDR3 loop: CASSSNSPLHF. CDR3 DNA sequence: TGTGCCAGCAGTTCGAATTCACCCCTCCACTTT.

This rearrangement joins TRBV6-4 to TRBJ1-1; 8 bases align to TRBD1. The germline V gene has CDR1 MRHNA and CDR2 SNTAGT. CDR3 length equals 14 residues. Unmatched junction bases numbered 8, after V lost 6 bases and J lost 5 bases. CDR3 sequence (DNA): TGTGCCAGCAGGACCCGGACAGGGAGTACTGAAGCTTTCTTT. Its protein product is CASRTRTGSTEAFF.

V and J are TRBV5-1 and TRBJ2-1; possible D gene TRBD2, 5 bases. Trimming stripped 1 base from V and 6 bases from J, with 17 bases between. In germline, CDR1 is SGHRS, CDR2 YFSETQ. CDR3 length: 16 residues. As DNA, the CDR3 is TGCGCCAGCAGCTTGCGAGGAGGTCTAGGGTCCAATGAGCAGTTCTTC. Its protein product is CASSLRGGLGSNEQFF.

The CDR3 here is CASSGQGYGYTF. DNA for the CDR3: TGTGCCAGCAGCGGACAGGGCTATGGCTACACCTTC. The J gene is TRBJ1-2, the V gene TRBV2, with 8 positions matching TRBD1. Per the germline V gene, CDR1 is SNHLY and CDR2 is FYNNEI. V was clipped by 6 bases and J by 4 bases; unmatched bases: 1. The CDR3 sequence is 12 residues long. Filled out from reference TRBV2 and TRBJ1-2, the complete variable domain reads EPEVTQTPSHQVTQMGQEVILRCVPISNHLYFYWYRQILGQKVEFLVSFYNNEISEKSEIFDDQFSVERPDGSNFTLKIRSTKLEDSAMYFCASSGQGYGYTFGSGTRLTVV.

This chain joins TRBV19 and TRBJ2-2; a possible D gene is TRBD1 (5 bases). The CDR3 consists of 12 residues. CDR1 is LNHDA and CDR2 is SQIVND in the germline V gene (reference sequence). V lost 5 bases, J lost 8 bases, and 9 bases lay in between. CDR3 coding DNA: TGTGCCAGTAGTCGACAGAGAGGGGAGCTGTTTTTT. This gives the protein CASSRQRGELFF. The variable domain in full, with the rest retrieved from reference TRBV19 and TRBJ2-2, is DGGITQSPKYLFRKEGQNVTLSCEQNLNHDAMYWYRQDPGQGLRLIYYSQIVNDFQKGDIAEGYSVSREKKESFPLTVTSAQKNPTAFYLCASSRQRGELFFGEGSRLTVL.

This clone has just one count. This chain connects TRBV10-3 to TRBJ1-6, with 8 positions matching TRBD1. Trimming at V came to 8 bases and at J to 8 bases, leaving 8 bases not matched to a gene. CDR1 and CDR2 (germline): ENHRY, SYGVKD. There are 14 residues in the CDR3. The CDR3 DNA reads TGTGCCATCGGGCGGACAGGGAGGGATTCACCCCTCCACTTT. Translation gives CAIGRTGRDSPLHF.

The table lists this clone with a count of one. The chain is built from TRBV25-1 and TRBJ2-7, with no clear D. CDR3 length equals 11 residues. Germline assignment: CDR1 MGHDK and CDR2 SYGVNS. Trimming left V 7 bases short and J 3 bases short, with 7 bases between. CDR3 in amino acids: CASTGFYEQYF. DNA of the CDR3: TGTGCCAGCACCGGGTTCTACGAGCAGTACTTC.

The gene calls are TRBV19 and TRBJ1-2, with unresolved D. CDR3 size: 16 residues. V lost 5 bases and J lost 0, with 16 bases in between. Germline lookup yields CDR1 LNHDA and CDR2 SQIVND (reference sequence). CDR3 protein: CASSSFVLEANYGYTF. The CDR3, as DNA: TGTGCCAGTAGTTCCTTCGTCTTAGAAGCTAACTATGGCTACACCTTC.

The chain uses TRBV29-1 and TRBJ1-4, with D possibly TRBD1 on 6 matching bases. The CDR3 is 14 residues long. CDR1 is SQVTM, CDR2 ANQGSEA, per germline. The V end was cut by 5 bases, the J end by 2 bases, with 12 bases between. In DNA, the CDR3 is TGCAGCGTTTACTTAACAGGGACTAATGAAAAACTGTTTTTT. Translation gives CSVYLTGTNEKLFF.

The V and J genes are TRBV4-2 and TRBJ2-5, with D perhaps TRBD2 (6 bases). Germline V gene sequence: CDR1 LGHNA, CDR2 YNFKEQ. The CDR3 extends over 15 amino acids. The V and J ends lost 4 bases and 7 bases respectively, with 19 bases between them. The CDR3 region has the DNA TGTGCCAGCAGCCTTAGACTAGATACTCGGCGGACCCAGTACTTC. Translation gives CASSLRLDTRRTQYF.

J is TRBJ2-5 and V is TRBV5-6; TRBD1 is a possible D gene (5 bases). CDR1 and CDR2 from the germline V gene are SGHDT and YYEEEE. The V end lost 5 bases, the J end lost 5 bases, and 13 bases lay between the germline ends. This CDR3 is built from 13 residues. This CDR3 reads CASSRRAPETQYF. The CDR3 DNA sequence: TGTGCCAGCAGTCGCAGGGCCCCCGAGACCCAGTACTTC.

The V call is TRBV7-9, the J call TRBJ1-1, with 7 bases identical to TRBD1. The germline V gene encodes CDR1 SEHNR and CDR2 FQNEAQ (reference sequence). V gave up 3 bases and J gave up 8 bases; unmatched junction bases: 3. The CDR3 is 12 residues long. CDR3 coding DNA: TGTGCCAGCAGCTTCGACAGGGTCGAAGCTTTCTTT. Translated, it gives CASSFDRVEAFF.

The rearrangement uses TRBV6-5 and TRBJ2-5; D not resolved. CDR3 size: 12 residues. Looked up from germline, CDR1 is MNHEY and CDR2 is SVGAGI. V lost 2 bases and J lost 4, with 5 bases in between. CDR3 DNA: TGTGCCAGCAGTTACGGGCTAGAGACCCAGTACTTC. Translation gives CASSYGLETQYF.

This clone was detected only once. Here the CDR3 DNA reads TGCGCCAGCAGCCGACGACAGGGGATCGTAACCAAAAACATTCAGTACTTC. This encodes CASSRRQGIVTKNIQYF. The rearrangement joins TRBV4-1 to TRBJ2-4, with 8 bases that match TRBD1. V dropped 4 bases and J dropped 2; count of bases not matched to a gene: 10. Looked up from germline, CDR1 is MGHRA and CDR2 is YSYEKL. CDR3 size: 17 residues.

The rearrangement uses TRBV28 and TRBJ1-5; the D gene is possibly TRBD1 (6 bases). CDR3 length: 14 residues. Germline V gene sequence: CDR1 MDHEN, CDR2 SYDVKM. The V end was cut by 7 bases, the J end by 7 bases, with 17 bases between. CDR3 nucleotides: TGTGCCAGCACCACCCCAGGGGTTTGGCAGCCCCAGCATTTT. Protein sequence: CASTTPGVWQPQHF. Full variable domain (outside the CDR3, taken from reference TRBV28 and TRBJ1-5): DVKVTQSSRYLVKRTGEKVFLECVQDMDHENMFWYRQDPGLGLRLIYFSYDVKMKEKGDIPEGYSVSREKKERFSLILESASTNQTSMYLCASTTPGVWQPQHFGDGTRLSIL.

The chain recombines TRBV5-6 with TRBJ2-5, with D uncertain. The DNA end lines up better with TRBJ2-7; the J call may be wrong. The CDR3 covers 11 residues. Germline CDR1 SGHDT, CDR2 YYEEEE. For the CDR3, the DNA is TGTGCCAGCGAGAACTACTACGAGCAGTACTTC. Encoded protein: CASENYYEQYF.

The chain combines TRBV9 with TRBJ2-7; 7 nucleotides match TRBD1. The V gene's germline CDR1 is SGDLS and CDR2 YYNGEE. This CDR3 is 14 amino acids long. V was clipped by 0 bases and J by 3 bases; unmatched bases: 3. The CDR3 coding sequence is TGTGCCAGCAGCGTAGAACAGGGGAACTACGAGCAGTACTTC. It encodes CASSVEQGNYEQYF.

V usage is TRBV2 and J usage is TRBJ1-3, with unresolved D. Per germline, CDR1 SNHLY and CDR2 FYNNEI. The ends were cut back, 7 bases at V and 2 bases at J, with 9 bases in the middle. The CDR3 is made up of 13 amino acids. The CDR3 region is CASNLETGNTIYF. In nucleotides, the CDR3 is TGTGCCAGCAATTTAGAAACTGGAAACACCATATATTTT.

This sequence joins TRBV7-9 and TRBJ1-2; D may be TRBD1 (6 bases). CDR3 size: 16 residues. Germline loops: CDR1 SEHNR, CDR2 FQNEAQ (reference sequence). Trimming removed 0 bases at V and 0 bases at J, with 11 bases between. CDR3 sequence reads: CASSLAWGTTNYGYTF. CDR3 DNA: TGTGCCAGCAGCTTAGCCTGGGGGACAACTAACTATGGCTACACCTTC. The full variable domain, with the rest looked up from reference TRBV7-9 and TRBJ1-2, is DTGVSQNPRHKITKRGQNVTFRCDPISEHNRLYWYRQTLGQGPEFLTYFQNEAQLEKSRLLSDRFSAERPKGSFSTLEIQRTEQGDSAMYLCASSLAWGTTNYGYTFGSGTRLTVV.

The chain couples TRBV2 to TRBJ1-3; D remains unclear. CDR1 and CDR2 from the germline V gene are SNHLY and FYNNEI. This CDR3 region has 15 residues. V was clipped by 7 bases and J by 0 bases, with 13 bases between them. The CDR3 nucleotides are TGTGCCAGCACCGAGCATCTCATCTCTGGAAACACCATATATTTT. It yields the protein CASTEHLISGNTIYF.

The chain joins TRBV11-3 to TRBJ2-3, with 9 bases matching TRBD2. Germline CDR1 is SGHNT and CDR2 is YENEEA. The CDR3 runs 15 residues. With 5 bases clipped from V and 3 bases from J, the junction kept 6 bases outside the gene matches. The CDR3 DNA follows: TGTGCCAGCAGCCGCGGGACTAGCTTAACAGATACGCAGTATTTT. Translation: CASSRGTSLTDTQYF.

The chain carries TRBV5-4 and TRBJ2-7, with a weak D call TRBD1 (6 bases). Trimming left V 4 bases short and J 0 bases short, with 11 bases between. This CDR3 has 14 amino acids. Germline V gives CDR1 SGHNT, CDR2 YYREEE (reference sequence). The CDR3 sequence is CASSVGRGSYEQYF. CDR3 nucleotide sequence: TGTGCCAGCAGCGTCGGCAGGGGCTCCTACGAGCAGTACTTC.

The chain has TRBV5-6 and TRBJ2-3; D not certain. There are 15 residues in the CDR3. Deletions cut 1 base from V and 2 bases from J, with 11 bases between. Germline assignment: CDR1 SGHDT and CDR2 YYEEEE. The CDR3 reads CASSLTPTHTDTQYF. The CDR3 DNA is TGTGCCAGCAGCTTGACCCCGACACACACAGATACGCAGTATTTT.

J is TRBJ2-3 and V is TRBV12-5, with TRBD2 identical over 7 bases. The junction had 3 bases not matched to a gene; V was cut back by 2 bases and J by 4 bases. The CDR3 contains 14 residues. From germline, CDR1 is LGHNT and CDR2 FRNRAP. CDR3 DNA sequence: TGTGCTAGTGGTTTGCCAGGGAGGGCAGATACGCAGTATTTT. It yields the protein CASGLPGRADTQYF.

This clone was recorded once. A junction end diverges from the germline sequence, so it may reflect a read error. V usage is TRBV4-1 and J usage is TRBJ2-1, with a possible D match to TRBD2 (6 bases). There are 14 residues in the CDR3. Germline CDR1 is MGHRA and CDR2 is YSYEKL. The CDR3 protein is CASSPRDSHNEQFF. The CDR3 nucleotides read TGCGCCAGCAGCCCCCGGGACTCCCACAATGAGCAGTTCTTC.

The genes are TRBV7-9 and TRBJ1-6, with D unresolved. CDR3 length equals 12 residues. V lost 6 bases, J lost 7 bases, and 7 bases lay in between. The germline CDR1 and CDR2 sequences are SEHNR and FQNEAQ (reference sequence). This chain's CDR3 is CASRQANSPLHF. The CDR3 bases are TGTGCCAGCAGGCAGGCCAATTCACCCCTCCACTTT.

The chain is built from TRBV7-2 and TRBJ2-7; maybe TRBD1 (6 bases). This CDR3 has 14 residues. V lost 4 bases to trimming and J lost 0 bases, with 10 bases between them. The germline CDR1 and CDR2 sequences are SGHTA and FQGNSA. The CDR3: CASSYQGTSYEQYF. Written as DNA, the CDR3 is TGTGCCAGCAGCTATCAGGGGACCTCCTACGAGCAGTACTTC.

The chain joins TRBV9 to TRBJ2-7; TRBD1 agrees at 7 bases. Germline CDR1 reads SGDLS; CDR2 reads YYNGEE. The ends lost 3 bases at V and 6 bases at J; junction bases unmatched: 6. The CDR3 has 13 residues. CDR3 coding DNA: TGTGCCAGCAGCGCGCTGACAGGGTCCGAGCAGTACTTC. This sequence encodes CASSALTGSEQYF.

This chain joins TRBV30 and TRBJ1-6; weak D call: TRBD1 (5 bases). V lost 3 bases, J lost 5 bases, and 14 bases lay in between. CDR3 size: 15 residues. Germline V CDR1 and CDR2: GTSNPN, SVGIG (reference sequence). The CDR3 DNA reads as TGTGCCTGGAGAGCCGACAGTTTAGATAATTCACCCCTCCACTTT. Translated, it gives CAWRADSLDNSPLHF.

The V call is TRBV2, the J call TRBJ1-2; perhaps TRBD1 as D (6 bases). CDR3 size: 11 residues. CDR1 is SNHLY, CDR2 FYNNEI, per germline. The ends were cut back, 11 bases at V and 4 bases at J, with 11 bases in the middle. CDR3 DNA: TGTGCCGAGGGCAGGGGCTATGGCTACACCTTC. Its protein product is CAEGRGYGYTF.

In this sample, this clone turned up a few times. This chain links TRBV7-6 with TRBJ2-5, with 9 positions matching TRBD1. The CDR3 extends over 17 amino acids. Trimming at V came to 5 bases and at J to 2 bases, leaving 12 bases not matched to a gene. The germline gives CDR1 SGHVS, CDR2 FNYEAQ. The CDR3 DNA follows: TGTGCCAGCAGCCTACTCGTGGGACAGGGAGGGCAAGAGACCCAGTACTTC. This encodes CASSLLVGQGGQETQYF.